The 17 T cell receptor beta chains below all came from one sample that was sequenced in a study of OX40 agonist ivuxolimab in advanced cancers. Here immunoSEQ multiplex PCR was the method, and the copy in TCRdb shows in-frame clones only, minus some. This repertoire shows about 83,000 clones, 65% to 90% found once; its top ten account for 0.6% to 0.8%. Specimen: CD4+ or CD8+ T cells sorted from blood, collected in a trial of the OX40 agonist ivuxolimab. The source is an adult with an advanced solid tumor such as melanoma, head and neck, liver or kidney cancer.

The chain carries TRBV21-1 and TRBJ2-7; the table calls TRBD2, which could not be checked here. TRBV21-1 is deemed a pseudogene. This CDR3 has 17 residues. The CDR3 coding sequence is TGTGCCAGCAGCAAAGCAGGAGGCCCTTACATCTCCTACGAGCAGTACTTC. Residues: CASSKAGGPYISYEQYF.

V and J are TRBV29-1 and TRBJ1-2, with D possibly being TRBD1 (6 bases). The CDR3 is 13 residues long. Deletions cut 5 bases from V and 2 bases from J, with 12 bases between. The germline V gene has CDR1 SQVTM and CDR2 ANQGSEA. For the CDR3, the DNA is TGCAGCGTTAGCCGGGACAAGAACTATGGCTACACCTTC. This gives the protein CSVSRDKNYGYTF.

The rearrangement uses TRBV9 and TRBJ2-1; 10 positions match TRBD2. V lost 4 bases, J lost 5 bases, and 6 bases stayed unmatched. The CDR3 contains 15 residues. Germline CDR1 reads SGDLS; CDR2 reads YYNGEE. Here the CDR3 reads CASSPGTSEHNEQFF. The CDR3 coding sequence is TGTGCCAGCAGCCCCGGGACTAGCGAGCACAATGAGCAGTTCTTC.

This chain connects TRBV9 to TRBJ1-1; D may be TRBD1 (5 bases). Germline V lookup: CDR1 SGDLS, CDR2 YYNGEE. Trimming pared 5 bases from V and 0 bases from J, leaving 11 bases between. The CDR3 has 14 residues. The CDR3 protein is CASSRGELNTEAFF. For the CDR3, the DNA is TGTGCCAGCAGTAGGGGAGAATTGAACACTGAAGCTTTCTTT.

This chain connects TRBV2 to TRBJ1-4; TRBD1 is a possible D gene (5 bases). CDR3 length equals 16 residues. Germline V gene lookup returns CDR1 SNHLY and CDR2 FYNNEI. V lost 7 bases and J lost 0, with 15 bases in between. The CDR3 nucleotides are TGTGCCAGCACCCCGGGGGTAGTTGCAACTAATGAAAAACTGTTTTTT. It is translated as CASTPGVVATNEKLFF. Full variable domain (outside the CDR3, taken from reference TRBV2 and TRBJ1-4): EPEVTQTPSHQVTQMGQEVILRCVPISNHLYFYWYRQILGQKVEFLVSFYNNEISEKSEIFDDQFSVERPDGSNFTLKIRSTKLEDSAMYFCASTPGVVATNEKLFFGSGTQLSVL.

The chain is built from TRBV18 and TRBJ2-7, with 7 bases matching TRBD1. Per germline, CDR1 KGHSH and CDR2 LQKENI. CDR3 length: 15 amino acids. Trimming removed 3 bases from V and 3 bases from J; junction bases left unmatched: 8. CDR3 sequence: CASSPMRTGSYEQYF. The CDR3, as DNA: TGTGCCAGCTCACCTATGAGGACAGGCAGCTACGAGCAGTACTTC.

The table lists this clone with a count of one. CDR3 amino acids: CASSERYQETQYF. The CDR3 coding sequence is TGTGCCAGCAGTGAAAGGTACCAAGAGACCCAGTACTTC. The chain links TRBV6-1 to TRBJ2-5; no reliable D call. Per the germline V gene, CDR1 is MNHNS and CDR2 is SASEGT. CDR3 length equals 13 residues. Deletions cut 2 bases from V and 0 bases from J, with 4 bases between.

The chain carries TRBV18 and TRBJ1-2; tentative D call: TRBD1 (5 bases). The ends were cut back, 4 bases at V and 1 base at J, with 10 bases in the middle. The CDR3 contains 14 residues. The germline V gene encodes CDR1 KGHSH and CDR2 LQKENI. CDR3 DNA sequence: TGTGCCAGCTCACGAGGGGACGGTAACTATGGCTACACCTTC. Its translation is CASSRGDGNYGYTF.

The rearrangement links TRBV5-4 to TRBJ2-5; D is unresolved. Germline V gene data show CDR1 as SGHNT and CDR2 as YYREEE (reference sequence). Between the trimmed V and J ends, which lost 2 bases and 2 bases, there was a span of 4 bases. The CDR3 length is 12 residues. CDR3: CASSFTQETQYF. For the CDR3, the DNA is TGTGCCAGCAGCTTTACACAAGAGACCCAGTACTTC.

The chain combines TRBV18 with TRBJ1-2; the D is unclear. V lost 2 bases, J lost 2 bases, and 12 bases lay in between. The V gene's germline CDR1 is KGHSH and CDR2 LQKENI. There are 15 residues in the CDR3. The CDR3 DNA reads TGTGCCAGCTCACCATTTGCGGGCCTCAACTATGGCTACACCTTC. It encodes CASSPFAGLNYGYTF.

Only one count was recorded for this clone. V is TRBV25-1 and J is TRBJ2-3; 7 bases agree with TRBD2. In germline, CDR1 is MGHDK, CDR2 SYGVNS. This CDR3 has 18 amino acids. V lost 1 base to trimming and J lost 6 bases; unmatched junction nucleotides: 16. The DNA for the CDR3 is TGTGCCAGCAGTGAATTCTTAGTGGTAGCGGGTGGCATGGATACGCAGTATTTT. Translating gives CASSEFLVVAGGMDTQYF. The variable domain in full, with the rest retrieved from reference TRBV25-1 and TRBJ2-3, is EADIYQTPRYLVIGTGKKITLECSQTMGHDKMYWYQQDPGMELHLIHYSYGVNSTEKGDLSSESTVSRIRTEHFPLTLESARPSHTSQYLCASSEFLVVAGGMDTQYFGPGTRLTVL.

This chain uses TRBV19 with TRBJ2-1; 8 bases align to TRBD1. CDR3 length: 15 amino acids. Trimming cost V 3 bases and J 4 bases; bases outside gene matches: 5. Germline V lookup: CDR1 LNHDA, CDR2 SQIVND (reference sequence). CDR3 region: CASSMVTGAYNEQFF. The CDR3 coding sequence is TGTGCCAGTAGTATGGTGACAGGGGCTTACAATGAGCAGTTCTTC.

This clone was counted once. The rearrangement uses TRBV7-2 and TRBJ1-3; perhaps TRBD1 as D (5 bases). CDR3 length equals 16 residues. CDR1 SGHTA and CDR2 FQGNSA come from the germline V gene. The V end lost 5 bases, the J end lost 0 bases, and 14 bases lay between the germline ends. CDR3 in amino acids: CASSLQTVASGNTIYF. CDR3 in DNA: TGTGCCAGCAGCCTACAGACAGTCGCCTCTGGAAACACCATATATTTT.

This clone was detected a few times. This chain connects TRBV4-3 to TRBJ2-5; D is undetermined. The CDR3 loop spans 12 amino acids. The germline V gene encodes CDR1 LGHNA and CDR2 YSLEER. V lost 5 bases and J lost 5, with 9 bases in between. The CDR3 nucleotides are TGCGCCAGCAGCGGAGAGGTGGAGACCCAGTACTTC. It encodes CASSGEVETQYF.

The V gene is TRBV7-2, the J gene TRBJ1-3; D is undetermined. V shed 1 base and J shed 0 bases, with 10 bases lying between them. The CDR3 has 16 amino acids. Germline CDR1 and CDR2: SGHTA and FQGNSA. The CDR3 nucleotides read TGTGCCAGCAGCTTAGTAGGCCCAAGCTCTGGAAACACCATATATTTT. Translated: CASSLVGPSSGNTIYF.

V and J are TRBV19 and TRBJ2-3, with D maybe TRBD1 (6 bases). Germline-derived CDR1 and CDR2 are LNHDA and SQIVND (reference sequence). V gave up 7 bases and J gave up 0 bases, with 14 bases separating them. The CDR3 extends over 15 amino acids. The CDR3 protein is CASTPTGTSTDTQYF. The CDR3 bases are TGTGCCAGTACCCCGACAGGAACTAGCACAGATACGCAGTATTTT.

CDR3 amino acids: CASSAETRAFF. CDR3 sequence (DNA): TGTGCCAGCAGCGCAGAGACTCGGGCTTTCTTT. The chain has TRBV21-1 and TRBJ1-1. TRBV21-1 is given as a pseudogene. The CDR3 has 11 amino acids.